These T cell receptor beta chains were read from a single sample in a study of Ad26.COV2.S vaccination and SARS-CoV-2 variants. Profiled with immunoSEQ multiplex PCR; TCRdb holds only in-frame clones, not every one. The sample carries some 460,000 clones, nearly 90% recorded once. The material was peripheral blood, obtained in a trial of Ad26.COV2.S vaccine versus placebo. Every receptor here comes from a person aged 18 to 59 who received the Ad26.COV2.S COVID-19 vaccine or a placebo. Both conserved end residues are part of each CDR3. The D gene is left open where the match is weak. Size is stated for part of the rows, as once, few or many counts, or as a class when the clone is expanded.

>TRBD1|-|TRBV4-2|TRBJ1-2
TGTGCCAGCAGCCAAGCTTTCCCCGAGATTGAGACAGGGGCTGAATACGGCTACACCTTC
CASSQAFPEIETGAEYGYTF
>-|-|TRBV9|TRBJ2-3
TGTGCCAGCAGCGTAGTAGGGACTAGCACAGATACGCAGTATTTT
CASSVVGTSTDTQYF
>TRBD2|-|TRBV6-2/TRBV6-3|TRBJ2-7
TGTGCCAGCAGCCGACTAGCGGGAGCCCCTTACGAGCAGTACTTC
CASSRLAGAPYEQYF
>-|-|TRBV15|TRBJ2-1
TGTGCCACCAGCCCCGCGGGGTGGGACAATGAGCAGTTCTTC
CATSPAGWDNEQFF
>-|once|TRBV5-1|TRBJ2-1
TGCGCCAGCAGCGAGGTTGAGAGCTCCTACAATGAGCAGTTCTTC
CASSEVESSYNEQFF
>-|few|TRBV24-1|TRBJ2-5
TGTGCCACCCAGGGGGGAGGGGAGGAGACCCAGTACTTC
CATQGGGEETQYF
>-|-|TRBV3-1/TRBV3-2|TRBJ2-5
TGTGCCAGCAGCCAATTTATCGGGCCTCAAGAGACCCAGTACTTC
CASSQFIGPQETQYF
>-|-|TRBV6-2/TRBV6-3|TRBJ2-1
TGTGCCAGCAGTGAGATGGGGTACAATGAGCAGTTCTTC
CASSEMGYNEQFF
>-|-|TRBV10-3|TRBJ2-1
TGTGCCATCAGTGAGGTTGTAAACAATGAGCAGTTCTTC
CAISEVVNNEQFF
>-|-|TRBV29-1|TRBJ2-1
TGCAGCGGACGGGTGGGGGGCAGTTGGGATGAGCAGTTCTTC
CSGRVGGSWDEQFF
>-|-|TRBV28|TRBJ2-5
TGTGCCAGCAGTTACAGGCCTCAAGAGACCCAGTACTTC
CASSYRPQETQYF
>-|-|TRBV5-4|TRBJ2-7
TGTGCCAGCAGCTTGGCCACGGCTGCGGTCGAGCAGTACTTC
CASSLATAAVEQYF
>TRBD1|-|TRBV7-6|TRBJ2-7
TGTGCCAGCAGCTTAGTAGGGACAGGGTATTACGAGCAGTACTTC
CASSLVGTGYYEQYF
>-|-|TRBV29-1|TRBJ1-2
TGCAGCGTTGGACAGGCGCCGACTGGCTACACCTTC
CSVGQAPTGYTF
>TRBD1|-|TRBV6-6|TRBJ2-2
TGTGCCAGCAGAGGGACAGCTAACACCGGGGAGCTGTTTTTT
CASRGTANTGELFF
>TRBD1|once|TRBV19|TRBJ1-5
TGTGCCAGTAGTAAGTTCGGACAGGGGGATCAGCCCCAGCATTTT
CASSKFGQGDQPQHF
>TRBD1|-|TRBV5-5|TRBJ2-5
TGTGCCAGCAGCTTGAGGGACAGTCCTTGGCAAGAGACCCAGTACTTC
CASSLRDSPWQETQYF
>TRBD2|-|TRBV15|TRBJ2-3
TGTGCCACCAGCAGGGCGGGGCGGGAGACAGATACGCAGTATTTT
CATSRAGRETDTQYF
>-|-|TRBV7-2|TRBJ2-6
TGTGCCAGCAGCTCCAGGACAGTCGGGGCCAACGTCCTGACTTTC
CASSSRTVGANVLTF
>-|large|TRBV7-8|TRBJ2-7
TGTGCCAGCAGCCCTTGGGGTGTAACGAGCTCCTACGAGCAGTACTTC
CASSPWGVTSSYEQYF
>-|-|TRBV27|TRBJ2-6
TGTGCCAGCAGAAACTCTGGGGCCAACGTCCTGACTTTC
CASRNSGANVLTF
>TRBD1|-|TRBV29-1|TRBJ1-1
TGCAGCGTACCTGTACAGGGGATGAACACTGAAGCTTTCTTT
CSVPVQGMNTEAFF
>TRBD1|once|TRBV3-1/TRBV3-2|TRBJ1-6
TGTGCCAGCAGCCAATACAGGGGAGTTAGCTCCTATAATTCACCCCTCCACTTT
CASSQYRGVSSYNSPLHF
>TRBD1|-|TRBV7-2|TRBJ1-5
TGTGCCAGCAGCTACGTAGGGACAGGTGGTAGCAATCAGCCCCAGCATTTT
CASSYVGTGGSNQPQHF
>TRBD1|few|TRBV30|TRBJ1-3
TGTGCCTGGAGTGCCGGACAGGGGTCTGGAAACACCATATATTTT
CAWSAGQGSGNTIYF
>-|-|TRBV7-6|TRBJ2-1
TGTGCCAGCAGCTCCCTTGGGCAGAACAATGAGCAGTTCTTC
CASSSLGQNNEQFF
>TRBD1|-|TRBV5-1|TRBJ2-1
TGCGCCAGCAGCTTGGGACAGGGAACCTACAATGAGCAGTTCTTC
CASSLGQGTYNEQFF
>-|-|TRBV14|TRBJ2-5
TGTGCCAGCAGCCCCCTCGCCAGGTGGGGAGAGACCCAGTACTTC
CASSPLARWGETQYF
>TRBD2|-|TRBV9|TRBJ2-1
TGTGCCAGCAGCGTAGGTGGGACTAGCGGGTTGTACAATGAGCAGTTCTTC
CASSVGGTSGLYNEQFF
>-|-|TRBV27|TRBJ1-1
TGTGCCAGCAGACGAACAGCGAACACTGAAGCTTTCTTT
CASRRTANTEAFF
>TRBD1|-|TRBV30|TRBJ2-6
TGTGCCTGGGCCCGGACAGGGGGCTTATATACTGGGGCCAACGTCCTGACTTTC
CAWARTGGLYTGANVLTF
>-|-|TRBV28|TRBJ1-5
TGTGCCAGCAGTTTTTTTTCTGGAGGGAATCAGCCCCAGCATTTT
CASSFFSGGNQPQHF
>TRBD2|once|TRBV5-1|TRBJ2-5
TGCGCCAGCAGCTTGGGTGGACTAGCGGGGGGGCTGGAGACCCAGTACTTC
CASSLGGLAGGLETQYF
>-|-|TRBV9|TRBJ1-3
TGTGCCAGCAGCGTAGGTGAGAGCTCTGGAAACACCATATATTTT
CASSVGESSGNTIYF
>-|-|TRBV25-1|TRBJ1-5
TGTGCCAGCAGTGCTGGCAATCAGCCCCAGCATTTT
CASSAGNQPQHF
>-|-|TRBV29-1|TRBJ2-5
TGCAGCGTTGAAGGGGTGCTCCAAGAGACCCAGTACTTC
CSVEGVLQETQYF
>-|-|TRBV19|TRBJ2-2
TGTGCCAGTAGTACCCCCGCCGGATTCACCGGGGAGCTGTTTTTT
CASSTPAGFTGELFF
>TRBD1|-|TRBV4-2|TRBJ1-2
TGTGCCAGCAGCCAAAAACGGACAGGGCCTTCTAACTATGGCTACACCTTC
CASSQKRTGPSNYGYTF
>-|-|TRBV7-2|TRBJ2-7
TGTGCCAGCAGCTTTCGCGCAGGGGGGTTGGAAACCTACGAGCAGTACTTC
CASSFRAGGLETYEQYF
>TRBD2|-|TRBV6-5|TRBJ2-7
TGTGCCATCCACGTTAGGACTAGCGGGACCTACGAGCAGTACTTC
CAIHVRTSGTYEQYF
>-|-|TRBV5-1|TRBJ1-2
TGCGCCAGCAGCTTGATTCCAGGGACCTATGGCTACACCTTC
CASSLIPGTYGYTF
>-|-|TRBV19|TRBJ1-1
TGTGCCAGTAGTATAGACGCCGGATGGTCTGAAGCTTTCTTT
CASSIDAGWSEAFF
>-|-|TRBV2|TRBJ2-7
TGTGCCAGCAGTGAGGTTTTGACAGACTACGAGCAGTACTTC
CASSEVLTDYEQYF
>-|few|TRBV30|TRBJ2-2
TGTGCCTGGGGAGTCAGGGTAAACACCGGGGAGCTGTTTTTT
CAWGVRVNTGELFF
>-|-|TRBV21-1|TRBJ2-4
TGTGCCAGCCTGGGGGAGTACTTC
CASLGEYF
>-|-|TRBV10-2|TRBJ1-1
TGCGCCAGCAGTGAGGGGAACACAGGGCGCGGCACTGAAGCTTTCTTT
CASSEGNTGRGTEAFF
>-|-|TRBV3-1/TRBV3-2|TRBJ2-1
TGTGCCAGCAGCGGAACAGAAGGCCGAGGGATCACCTTCTACAATGAGCAGTTCTTC
CASSGTEGRGITFYNEQFF
>-|-|TRBV21-1|TRBJ2-7
TGTGCCAGCATTGGGGCAGGTCACTCCTACGAGCAGTACTTC
CASIGAGHSYEQYF
>-|-|TRBV3-1/TRBV3-2|TRBJ2-3
TGTGCCAGCAGCCAAGATAGTGGGAGTAGGGCAGATACGCAGTATTTT
CASSQDSGSRADTQYF
>-|few|TRBV5-5|TRBJ2-1
TGTGCCAGCAGCCCCGGCATTGGTAGACTGAACAATGAGCAGTTCTTC
CASSPGIGRLNNEQFF
>-|-|TRBV28|TRBJ1-2
TGTGCCAGCAGAAGCCCCGGAAACTATGGCTACACCTTC
CASRSPGNYGYTF
>-|-|TRBV7-9|TRBJ2-2
TGTGCCAGCAGCTTGTCTGGACGGACCGGGGAGCTGTTTTTT
CASSLSGRTGELFF
>-|-|TRBV28|TRBJ2-7
TGTGCCAGCAGTAATCAGATACTCGACGAGCAGTACTTC
CASSNQILDEQYF
>-|-|TRBV9|TRBJ1-6
TGTGCCAGCAGCGTAGGAGGGGTTGGGTCACCCCTCCACTTT
CASSVGGVGSPLHF
>-|-|TRBV6-8|TRBJ1-4
TGTGCCAGCAGGAGCAGGTGTGTAAAACTGTTTTTT
CASRSRCVKLFF
>-|-|TRBV6-5|TRBJ2-3
TGTGCCAGCAGTAGAGTCAGGGGAGATACGCAGTATTTT
CASSRVRGDTQYF
>TRBD2|once|TRBV7-3|TRBJ2-1
TGTGCCAGCAGCCTACTAGCGGGGCGCAACTACAATGAGCAGTTCTTC
CASSLLAGRNYNEQFF